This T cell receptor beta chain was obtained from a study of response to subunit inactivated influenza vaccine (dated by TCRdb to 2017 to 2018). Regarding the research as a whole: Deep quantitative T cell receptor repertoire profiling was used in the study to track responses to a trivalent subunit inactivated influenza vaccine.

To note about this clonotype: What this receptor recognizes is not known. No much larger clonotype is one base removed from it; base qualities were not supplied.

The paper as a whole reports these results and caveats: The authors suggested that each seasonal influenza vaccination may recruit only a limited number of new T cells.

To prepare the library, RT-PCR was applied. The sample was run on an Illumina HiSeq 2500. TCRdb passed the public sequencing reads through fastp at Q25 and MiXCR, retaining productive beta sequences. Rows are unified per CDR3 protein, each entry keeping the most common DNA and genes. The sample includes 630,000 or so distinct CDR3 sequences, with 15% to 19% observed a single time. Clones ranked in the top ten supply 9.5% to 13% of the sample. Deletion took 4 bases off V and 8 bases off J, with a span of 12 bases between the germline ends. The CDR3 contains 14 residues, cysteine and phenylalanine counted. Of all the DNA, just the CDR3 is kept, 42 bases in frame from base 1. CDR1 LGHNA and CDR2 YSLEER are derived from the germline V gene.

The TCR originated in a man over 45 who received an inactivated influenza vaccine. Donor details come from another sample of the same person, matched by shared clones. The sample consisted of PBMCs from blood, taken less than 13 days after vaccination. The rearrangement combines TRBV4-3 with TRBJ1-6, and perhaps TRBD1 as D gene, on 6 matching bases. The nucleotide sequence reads TGCGCCAGCAGCCCGACAGGTTTTGATTCACCCCTCCACTTT. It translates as CASSPTGFDSPLHF.